This TCR beta chain was found in a study of neurological immune-mediated disorders (dated by TCRdb to the late 2010s). Background on the whole study: The study compared peripheral blood TCR-beta repertoires of HTLV-I-associated myelopathy (HAM/TSP) patients, multiple sclerosis patients and healthy controls using UMI-based sequencing. The cohort was made up of 68 subjects, consisting of roughly 14 HAM/TSP patients, some 34 multiple sclerosis patients and about 20 healthy controls. The roughly 100 TCR-beta libraries included longitudinal samples, technical triplicates and paired sorted CD4+ and CD8+ T-cell subsets alongside PBMC samples.

To synthesize cDNA, template-switch 5'RACE was performed with a primer carrying a 10-nucleotide random unique molecular identifier so that each TCR transcript was tagged. Over 180 million TCR-beta sequences, covering 15-18 subjects, were produced in each sequencing run. The RNeasy kit was used to extract total RNA. Using the KAPA Real-time Library Amplification kit, TCR-beta VDJ regions were amplified with primers for the TCR constant region and the 5'RACE anchor. Sample indexes and Illumina adaptors were added in a first PCR, after which library yield was increased in a second PCR. The roughly 650 bp TCR product was size-selected on a 2% E-gel SizeSelection system after Ampure bead purification. Library quality was checked on a Bioanalyzer, concentration was measured with Qubit, and libraries were quantified with the Kapa Library Quantification kit before pooling. Libraries were sequenced paired-end 2 x 150 bp on an Illumina HiSeq 2500. To increase sequence diversity, roughly 24-30% phiX was spiked into each library pool. The authors processed their data as follows. Quality-filtered reads were processed with the UMI-based MiGEC pipeline, and over 90% of raw TCR sequences were removed by the MiGEC pipeline during error correction. IMGT germline references were used for alignment of VDJ genes, and clonotypes were defined by a unique CDR3 amino acid sequence together with V-J genes. VDJtools evaluated clonal expansion, Shannon diversity and CDR3 relatedness (CalcPairwiseDistances, ClusterSamples); CLCbio workbench built phylogenetic trees. Clones with at least 8 unique UMIs were defined as expanded, with this threshold being based on coefficient-of-variation modelling across technical triplicates. In-frame beta chains were kept once TCRdb had trimmed the public reads at Q25 with fastp and called clones with MiXCR. Each entry merges the rows of one CDR3 protein and shows their most common DNA and genes. TCRdb, not the authors, supplied the V and J calls. Counted in this sample were 19,000 or so distinct CDR3 sequences; 12% to 15% of them appeared once. The ten largest make up approximately 7.8% of the sample.

This clonotype occurred many times. This clone's antigen is unknown. Qualities for individual bases were not recorded, and no much larger clone is one base off. TCR libraries for sorted subsets were made from approximately 960,000 sorted CD4+ or CD8+ T cells. PBMCs were separated from peripheral blood using Ficoll-Hypaque density gradient centrifugation and then cryopreserved in liquid nitrogen. The study also sequenced paired sorted CD4+ and CD8+ subsets from healthy controls, HAM/TSP patients and MS patients. The germline V gene sets CDR1 to SGHAT and CDR2 to FQNNGV. The germline V and J ends show losses of 5 bases and 6 bases respectively, and no gene match explains 5 bases of the junction. The cysteine opens and the phenylalanine closes a CDR3 of 15 amino acids. The kept DNA is CDR3 alone, 45 bases in frame from the first base. Study-level results and caveats: Across subjects, expanded clones never shared an identical CDR3 amino acid sequence, which suggests that the TCR-beta repertoires in every group were private. TCR clonal expansion was highest in HAM/TSP patients and lowest in MS patients, with MS patients falling below even healthy controls.

Recombination linked TRBV11-2 to TRBJ2-1; 12 bases in between match TRBD2. The receptor was isolated from a woman aged 60-75 years with HTLV-1-associated myelopathy (HAM/TSP). The sequenced sample was CD4+ T cells from blood. The CDR3 protein: CASSDGLAGINEQFF. The DNA sequence is given as TGTGCCAGCAGCGACGGACTAGCGGGGATCAATGAGCAGTTCTTC.